This entry lists 31 T cell receptor beta chains sequenced from one sample in a study of CD8+ T cells in alopecia areata. RNA, once extracted, was reverse transcribed into cDNA for use as the sequencing template. Assay used: immunoSEQ multiplex PCR; TCRdb lists only in-frame clones, some missing. The sample records over 150,000 clones, 45% to 70% being singletons. The sequencing sample was made of CD8+ T cells sorted from blood. Source of these receptors: a human donor in good health.

About this clone itself: Distinct nucleotide sequences in the sample also encode this CDR3. This chain joins TRBV7-9 and TRBJ1-1; D remains unclear. The V gene lost 6 bases and the J gene lost 5 bases, with 10 bases spanning the gap. CDR3 length equals 12 residues. Germline V gene data show CDR1 as SEHNR and CDR2 as FQNEAQ (reference sequence). CDR3 loop: CASSFSGTEAFF. The CDR3 DNA reads TGTGCCAGCAGTTTCAGTGGAACTGAAGCTTTCTTT.

This clone turned up a few times. This chain connects TRBV6-5 to TRBJ2-7; tentatively, D is TRBD1 or TRBD2 (5 bases each). The germline V and J ends were trimmed by 5 bases and 3 bases, with 14 bases remaining between them. The CDR3 is 14 residues long. The germline V gene encodes CDR1 MNHEY and CDR2 SVGAGI. Written as DNA, the CDR3 is TGTGCCAGCAGTCCCCGGGACGGAGGCTACGAGCAGTACTTC. It is translated as CASSPRDGGYEQYF.

V is TRBV9 and J is TRBJ2-3, with D tentatively TRBD2 (7 bases). Germline CDR1 reads SGDLS; CDR2 reads YYNGEE. The germline V and J ends were trimmed by 0 bases and 0 bases, with 17 bases remaining between them. This CDR3 comprises 18 residues. The CDR3, as DNA: TGTGCCAGCAGCGTAGCTACAGGGCGGGGGCTTAGCACAGATACGCAGTATTTT. Translation: CASSVATGRGLSTDTQYF.

This chain links TRBV19 with TRBJ2-2; unclear D gene. Trimming removed 7 bases from V and 2 bases from J, with 8 bases in between. This CDR3 has 13 amino acids. Germline CDR1 is LNHDA and CDR2 is SQIVND (reference sequence). In nucleotides, the CDR3 is TGTGCCAGTATCGAAGTTAACACCGGGGAGCTGTTTTTT. Encoded protein: CASIEVNTGELFF.

This rearrangement joins TRBV7-2 to TRBJ2-7; no reliable D call. The length of the CDR3 is 13 residues. V lost 0 bases and J 1 base, leaving 4 bases between the germline ends. Germline V CDR1 and CDR2: SGHTA, FQGNSA. CDR3 amino acids: CASSLAGSYEQYF. In nucleotides, the CDR3 is TGTGCCAGCAGCTTAGCAGGTTCCTACGAGCAGTACTTC.

The V gene is TRBV6-5, the J gene TRBJ2-7; D gene ambiguous. The germline V gene encodes CDR1 MNHEY and CDR2 SVGAGI. V dropped 2 bases and J dropped 3 bases, with 8 bases sitting between them. The CDR3 spans 13 residues. The CDR3 protein is CASSYGTYYEQYF. CDR3 DNA sequence: TGTGCCAGCAGTTACGGCACCTACTACGAGCAGTACTTC.

This clone has just one count. CDR3 protein: CASSLARSAEKLFF. The CDR3 DNA reads TGTGCCAGCAGCTTAGCCAGGAGTGCTGAAAAACTGTTTTTT. The chain couples TRBV13 to TRBJ1-4, with D uncertain. Germline V gene data show CDR1 as PRHDT and CDR2 as FYEKMQ (reference sequence). Trimming stripped 1 base from V and 7 bases from J, with 10 bases between. This CDR3 contains 14 residues.

The chain couples TRBV9 to TRBJ2-3, with 10 bases that match TRBD2. The CDR3 is 16 residues long. CDR1 SGDLS and CDR2 YYNGEE come from the germline V gene. Germline trimming cut 4 bases from V and 4 bases from J; bases unmatched to any gene: 9. The CDR3 region is CASSPEPAGGPDTQYF. CDR3 in DNA: TGTGCCAGCAGCCCCGAGCCAGCGGGGGGGCCAGATACGCAGTATTTT.

This clone was found once. The chain uses TRBV2 and TRBJ2-7, with D unclear. CDR1 SNHLY and CDR2 FYNNEI come from the germline V gene. V was cut by 3 bases and J by 1 base, with 7 bases left in between. This CDR3 spans 13 amino acids. The CDR3 nucleotides read TGTGCCAGCAGTGAGAGGTCGTCCTACGAGCAGTACTTC. Its protein product is CASSERSSYEQYF.

V usage is TRBV15 and J usage is TRBJ2-5; no reliable D call. There are 11 residues in the CDR3. V lost 8 bases, J lost 5 bases, and 9 bases lay in between. Germline values: CDR1 LNHNV, CDR2 YYDKDF (reference sequence). CDR3 protein: CATGFRETQYF. The CDR3 DNA sequence: TGTGCCACCGGTTTCCGGGAGACCCAGTACTTC.

The CDR3 spells CAWDRDNEQYF. The CDR3 nucleotides are TGTGCCTGGGACAGGGACAACGAGCAGTACTTC. The rearrangement joins TRBV30 to TRBJ2-7, with 7 bases aligning to TRBD1. From germline, CDR1 is GTSNPN and CDR2 SVGIG (reference sequence). The CDR3 length is 11 residues. Trimming removed 5 bases from V and 5 bases from J; junction bases left unmatched: 3.

The chain uses TRBV27 and TRBJ2-6; D may be TRBD1 or TRBD2 (6 bases each). From germline, CDR1 is MNHEY and CDR2 SMNVEV (reference sequence). This CDR3 contains 15 residues. Trimming cost V 6 bases and J 5 bases, with 14 bases left between them. The CDR3 DNA follows: TGTGCCAGCAGCCCCGCCGGGGGCTGGGCCAACGTCCTGACTTTC. It encodes CASSPAGGWANVLTF.

The chain links TRBV27 to TRBJ2-5; unclear D gene. This CDR3 is built from 14 residues. V lost 3 bases and J 4 bases, leaving 12 bases between the germline ends. The germline CDR1 and CDR2 sequences are MNHEY and SMNVEV (reference sequence). CDR3 DNA sequence: TGTGCCAGCAGTTTTCTGCTGTCCGGAGAGACCCAGTACTTC. It specifies CASSFLLSGETQYF.

The chain recombines TRBV9 with TRBJ2-3; D might be TRBD1 or TRBD2, each matching 5 bases. This CDR3 region has 21 residues. CDR1 is SGDLS, CDR2 YYNGEE, per germline. Trimming shortened V by 3 bases and J by 2 bases, and 31 bases separated the two germline ends. Here the CDR3 DNA reads TGTGCCAGCAGCGGAGGGGAAGAGTGGGGCGGAGTAATAGATTACACAGATACGCAGTATTTT. The encoded protein is CASSGGEEWGGVIDYTDTQYF.

The chain couples TRBV7-9 to TRBJ1-4; D may be TRBD1 (6 bases). Per the germline V gene, CDR1 is SEHNR and CDR2 is FQNEAQ (reference sequence). V dropped 5 bases and J dropped 6 bases, with 13 bases sitting between them. The CDR3 is 14 residues long. The CDR3 DNA follows: TGTGCCAGCAGCACCGACAGGCGTGATGAAAAACTGTTTTTT. This sequence encodes CASSTDRRDEKLFF.

This clone was found a few times. The rearrangement joins TRBV6-1 to TRBJ2-5; D gene uncertain. V lost 1 base to trimming and J lost 1 base, with 10 bases between them. Germline assignment: CDR1 MNHNS and CDR2 SASEGT. This CDR3 spans 15 amino acids. In DNA, the CDR3 is TGTGCCAGCAGTGAAGTTCAACAGACCCAAGAGACCCAGTACTTC. As protein: CASSEVQQTQETQYF.

This chain connects TRBV5-6 to TRBJ2-7; no definite D call. The CDR3 is 12 amino acids. V was trimmed by 1 base and J by 3 bases, leaving 5 bases between them. Germline V gene lookup returns CDR1 SGHDT and CDR2 YYEEEE. The CDR3 is CASSLQFYEQYF. DNA for the CDR3: TGTGCCAGCAGCTTGCAGTTCTACGAGCAGTACTTC. Complete variable domain (other parts from reference TRBV5-6 and TRBJ2-7): DAGVTQSPTHLIKTRGQQVTLRCSPKSGHDTVSWYQQALGQGPQFIFQYYEEEERQRGNFPDRFSGHQFPNYSSELNVNALLLGDSALYLCASSLQFYEQYFGPGTRLTVT.

V usage is TRBV4-2 and J usage is TRBJ1-2; TRBD1 matches 9 bases. Germline CDR1 is LGHNA and CDR2 is YNFKEQ. The CDR3 consists of 16 residues. V trimming: 0 bases; J trimming: 8 bases; junction bases outside the gene matches: 10. The CDR3 protein is CASSQDGGDRARGYTF. As DNA, the CDR3 is TGTGCCAGCAGCCAAGATGGGGGGGACAGGGCCCGAGGCTACACCTTC.

The chain recombines TRBV6-5 with TRBJ1-2; 7 positions agree with TRBD1. J lost 4 bases, V lost 0 bases, and 2 bases had no gene match. This CDR3 is 14 amino acids long. In germline, CDR1 is MNHEY, CDR2 SVGAGI. CDR3 in DNA: TGTGCCAGCAGTTACTCGGCAGGGGGCTATGGCTACACCTTC. This encodes CASSYSAGGYGYTF.

The gene calls are TRBV29-1 and TRBJ1-2; 7 nucleotides align to TRBD1. The CDR3 is made up of 13 amino acids. Germline V CDR1 and CDR2: SQVTM, ANQGSEA. The V segment lost 5 bases and the J segment 4 bases; nucleotides outside the gene matches: 7. The CDR3 loop is CSVLSGQRYGYTF. CDR3 coding DNA: TGCAGCGTTTTGTCGGGACAGCGCTATGGCTACACCTTC.

V usage is TRBV5-4 and J usage is TRBJ1-1; TRBD1 aligns across 7 bases. Germline loops: CDR1 SGHNT, CDR2 YYREEE (reference sequence). J was trimmed by 0 bases and V by 3 bases; bases with no gene match: 5. This CDR3 is 15 amino acids long. CDR3 DNA sequence: TGTGCCAGCAGCTATACAGGGGATTTGAACACTGAAGCTTTCTTT. This codes for CASSYTGDLNTEAFF.

This clone was observed a few times. This sequence joins TRBV29-1 and TRBJ1-2, with D unclear. CDR3 size: 12 residues. Germline V gene data show CDR1 as SQVTM and CDR2 as ANQGSEA. Trimming stripped 7 bases from V and 8 bases from J, with 17 bases between. CDR3 sequence reads: CSAGPDRPGYTF. CDR3 coding DNA: TGCAGCGCAGGACCGGACCGACCGGGCTACACCTTC.

This rearrangement joins TRBV2 to TRBJ2-7; 7 nucleotides line up with TRBD1. Germline lookup yields CDR1 SNHLY and CDR2 FYNNEI. The CDR3 spans 13 residues. After removal of 6 bases from V and 1 base from J, the junction contained 3 bases not matched to a gene. The CDR3 reads CASSTTGSYEQYF. In DNA form, the CDR3 reads TGTGCCAGCAGCACGACAGGGTCCTACGAGCAGTACTTC.

CDR3 loop: CASSEATSGGDRETQYF. In nucleotides, the CDR3 is TGTGCCAGCAGTGAAGCGACTAGCGGGGGGGATCGGGAGACCCAGTACTTC. This chain uses TRBV25-1 with TRBJ2-5, with 14 bases fitting TRBD2. J lost 5 bases, V lost 2 bases, and 7 bases had no gene match. The CDR3 covers 17 residues. The germline V gene encodes CDR1 MGHDK and CDR2 SYGVNS.

This chain connects TRBV4-1 to TRBJ1-1; 10 positions match TRBD1. The germline V gene encodes CDR1 MGHRA and CDR2 YSYEKL. Trimming removed 3 bases from V and 6 bases from J; junction bases left unmatched: 7. The CDR3 totals 15 residues. CDR3 residues: CASSHPGQGGPEAFF. CDR3 bases: TGCGCCAGCAGCCACCCCGGACAGGGGGGCCCTGAAGCTTTCTTT.

This chain uses TRBV11-3 with TRBJ1-1; no clear D gene. V shed 5 bases and J shed 5 bases, with 12 bases lying between them. Germline V gene lookup returns CDR1 SGHNT and CDR2 YENEEA. This CDR3 comprises 13 residues. The CDR3 coding sequence is TGTGCCAGCAGCCTAGGAAGGTGGACTGAAGCTTTCTTT. It translates to CASSLGRWTEAFF.

Of note for this clone: Other DNA sequences in the same sample also yield this CDR3. J is TRBJ2-3 and V is TRBV2; 9 bases fit TRBD1. Per germline, CDR1 SNHLY and CDR2 FYNNEI. The V segment lost 5 bases and the J segment 3 bases; nucleotides outside the gene matches: 3. CDR3 size: 14 residues. Here the CDR3 DNA reads TGTGCCAGCAGTAGGGACAGGGATACAGATACGCAGTATTTT. Protein sequence: CASSRDRDTDTQYF.

The V and J genes are TRBV7-2 and TRBJ2-6; the D gene is possibly TRBD1 (7 bases). This CDR3 spans 18 amino acids. CDR1 and CDR2 from the germline V gene are SGHTA and FQGNSA. Trimming took off 8 bases at V and 0 bases at J, with 20 bases between the two ends. The CDR3 DNA is TGTGCCAGCTTAGGGGGGACAGAGTTCCCCTCTGGGGCCAACGTCCTGACTTTC. Protein: CASLGGTEFPSGANVLTF.

The V and J genes are TRBV4-2 and TRBJ2-1; TRBD1 matches 7 bases. V gave up 3 bases and J gave up 8 bases; unmatched junction bases: 4. The V gene's germline CDR1 is LGHNA and CDR2 YNFKEQ. This CDR3 has 13 residues. The CDR3 DNA sequence: TGTGCCAGCAGCCATGTTCAGGGGGATGAGCAGTTCTTC. Amino acid sequence: CASSHVQGDEQFF.

This chain links TRBV5-4 with TRBJ1-2; TRBD1 agrees at 10 bases. The CDR3 has 17 residues. Germline lookup yields CDR1 SGHNT and CDR2 YYREEE (reference sequence). V lost 0 bases and J lost 3; bases outside the gene matches: 8. CDR3 loop: CASSLGNPGQGYYGYTF. CDR3 bases: TGTGCCAGCAGCTTGGGGAACCCGGGACAGGGGTACTATGGCTACACCTTC.

V and J are TRBV13 and TRBJ2-1; 8 bases are shared with TRBD2. Germline lookup yields CDR1 PRHDT and CDR2 FYEKMQ (reference sequence). V was clipped by 9 bases and J by 5 bases; unmatched bases: 9. The CDR3 length is 14 residues. The CDR3 is CASPTGGEDNEQFF. The CDR3 DNA is TGTGCCAGTCCCACCGGGGGGGAGGACAATGAGCAGTTCTTC.